A selection of T cell receptor beta chains follows, all from one sample in a study of regulatory T cells in long-lasting Graves disease. TCRdb fed the multiplex PCR reads into MiXCR, producing one record per CDR3 protein. The sample consists of approximately 400,000 distinct CDR3 sequences, 15% of them appearing once. The sample was also linked to a second study, of T cells in Graves' hyperthyroidism and ophthalmopathy.

The specimen was peripheral blood mononuclear cells (PBMCs), collected at new diagnosis, from a patient treated with antithyroid drugs. The source of these receptors is a woman in her 30s with Graves disease. Both conserved end residues are part of each CDR3. The D gene is left open where the match is weak. A row's size may be missing; if present it is once, few, many or a size class.

abundance: few
v_gene: TRBV20-1
j_gene: TRBJ2-5
d_gene: TRBD1
CDR3nt: TGCAGTGCAAATCACGGACAGGATTTGGAGACCCAGTACTTC
CDR3aa: CSANHGQDLETQYF

abundance: many
v_gene: TRBV19
j_gene: TRBJ2-2
d_gene: TRBD2
CDR3nt: TGTGCCAGCAGCTGGGGGGGGAACACCGGGGAGCTGTTTTTT
CDR3aa: CASSWGGNTGELFF

abundance: many
v_gene: TRBV2
j_gene: TRBJ1-5
d_gene: NA
CDR3nt: TGTGCCAGCAGTGAAGGGGGGGCTGGTCAGCCCCAGCATTTT
CDR3aa: CASSEGGAGQPQHF

abundance: many
v_gene: TRBV5-4
j_gene: TRBJ2-1
d_gene: TRBD2
CDR3nt: TGTGCCAGCAGCTTGGAAGCGGGAGGGATGAATGAGCAGTTCTTC
CDR3aa: CASSLEAGGMNEQFF

abundance: few
v_gene: TRBV10-2
j_gene: TRBJ2-7
d_gene: NA
CDR3nt: TGCGCCAGCAGTGACCGCAGGGTCGGCGAGCAGTACTTC
CDR3aa: CASSDRRVGEQYF

abundance: many
v_gene: TRBV28
j_gene: TRBJ1-1
d_gene: NA
CDR3nt: TGTGCCAGCAGTTTACCTGGACAGTTGAACACTGAAGCTTTCTTT
CDR3aa: CASSLPGQLNTEAFF

abundance: many
v_gene: TRBV2
j_gene: TRBJ1-5
d_gene: NA
CDR3nt: TGTGCCAGCAGTGATCCCGGACAGCAAAATCAGCCCCAGCATTTT
CDR3aa: CASSDPGQQNQPQHF

abundance: many
v_gene: TRBV12-3/TRBV12-4
j_gene: TRBJ2-2
d_gene: NA
CDR3nt: TGTGCCAGCAGTTTGGGCGAGGACACCGGGGAGCTGTTTTTT
CDR3aa: CASSLGEDTGELFF

abundance: NA
v_gene: TRBV5-1
j_gene: TRBJ2-2
d_gene: TRBD1
CDR3nt: TGCGCCAGCAGCTTGGGCCCCGGGACAGAGAACACCGGGGAGCTGTTTTTT
CDR3aa: CASSLGPGTENTGELFF

abundance: many
v_gene: TRBV30
j_gene: TRBJ2-7
d_gene: TRBD1
CDR3nt: TGTGCCTGGAGTACCCTTTGGACAGGGCTAATCTACGAGCAGTACTTC
CDR3aa: CAWSTLWTGLIYEQYF

abundance: few
v_gene: TRBV20-1
j_gene: TRBJ2-7
d_gene: NA
CDR3nt: TGCAGTGCTAGAGGGCAGGGTAGGAACGAGCAGTACTTC
CDR3aa: CSARGQGRNEQYF

abundance: few
v_gene: TRBV5-4
j_gene: TRBJ1-4
d_gene: TRBD1
CDR3nt: TGTGCCAGCAGCTCTCGGGACAGGAGTAATGAAAAACTGTTTTTT
CDR3aa: CASSSRDRSNEKLFF

abundance: NA
v_gene: TRBV7-9
j_gene: TRBJ1-3
d_gene: NA
CDR3nt: TGTGCCAGCAGCTTAGCGGCGGGGGCTGGAAACACCATATATTTT
CDR3aa: CASSLAAGAGNTIYF

abundance: few
v_gene: TRBV5-1
j_gene: TRBJ2-5
d_gene: NA
CDR3nt: TGCGCCAGCAGCTTGTTTAAGGGGGAAGAGACCCAGTACTTC
CDR3aa: CASSLFKGEETQYF

abundance: NA
v_gene: TRBV5-1
j_gene: TRBJ2-1
d_gene: TRBD1
CDR3nt: TGCGCCAGCAGCCTCCCTAGACAGGGTAGGAATGAGCAGTTCTTC
CDR3aa: CASSLPRQGRNEQFF

abundance: many
v_gene: TRBV28
j_gene: TRBJ2-7
d_gene: TRBD1
CDR3nt: TGTGCCAGCAGTTCCGTGGGGAGTGGACAGGGCACCTACGAGCAGTACTTC
CDR3aa: CASSSVGSGQGTYEQYF

abundance: NA
v_gene: TRBV7-2
j_gene: TRBJ2-2
d_gene: NA
CDR3nt: TGTGCCAGCAGCTTAGGTGGAGGAGGCGGGGAGCTGTTTTTT
CDR3aa: CASSLGGGGGELFF

abundance: few
v_gene: TRBV29-1
j_gene: TRBJ1-4
d_gene: NA
CDR3nt: TGCAGCGTCCGGGGGTTACGGGGCGAAAAACTGTTTTTT
CDR3aa: CSVRGLRGEKLFF

abundance: many
v_gene: TRBV28
j_gene: TRBJ1-1
d_gene: NA
CDR3nt: TGTGCCAGCCTTCCCCGAGGAAACACTGAAGCTTTCTTT
CDR3aa: CASLPRGNTEAFF

abundance: few
v_gene: TRBV20-1
j_gene: TRBJ1-4
d_gene: NA
CDR3nt: TGCAGTGCCCTCGGGGGCGAAAAACTGTTTTTT
CDR3aa: CSALGGEKLFF

abundance: few
v_gene: TRBV4-1
j_gene: TRBJ2-7
d_gene: NA
CDR3nt: TGCGCCAGCAGCCAAGATCCTGGGACAAAATCGCTAGAGCAGTACTTC
CDR3aa: CASSQDPGTKSLEQYF

abundance: NA
v_gene: TRBV4-1
j_gene: TRBJ2-1
d_gene: TRBD2
CDR3nt: TGCGCCAGCAGCCAAGAAGGTAGCGGGGGGGTTTACAATGAGCAGTTCTTC
CDR3aa: CASSQEGSGGVYNEQFF

abundance: many
v_gene: TRBV30
j_gene: TRBJ1-5
d_gene: NA
CDR3nt: TGTGCCTGGAGTCCGCAGCCCAATCAGCCCCAGCATTTT
CDR3aa: CAWSPQPNQPQHF

abundance: few
v_gene: TRBV20-1
j_gene: TRBJ2-7
d_gene: TRBD2
CDR3nt: TGCAGTGCTAGCAGGCGGGGGAACTCCTACGAGCAGTACTTC
CDR3aa: CSASRRGNSYEQYF

abundance: NA
v_gene: TRBV7-8
j_gene: TRBJ1-5
d_gene: NA
CDR3nt: TGTGCCAGCAGCTTGAAGACAGCAAATCTTGGTCAGCCCCAGCATTTT
CDR3aa: CASSLKTANLGQPQHF

abundance: few
v_gene: TRBV10-3
j_gene: TRBJ2-7
d_gene: NA
CDR3nt: TGTGCCGCTGTAGGGACCTCCTACGAGCAGTACTTC
CDR3aa: CAAVGTSYEQYF

abundance: NA
v_gene: TRBV24-1
j_gene: TRBJ2-3
d_gene: NA
CDR3nt: TGTGCCACCAGTGATTTGGGCGGAGGGGGAACAGATACGCAGTGTTTT
CDR3aa: CATSDLGGGGTDTQCF

abundance: many
v_gene: TRBV15
j_gene: TRBJ2-3
d_gene: TRBD2
CDR3nt: TGTGCCACCAGCAGGATCGGGTGGACTAGCGGGATGCCTAGCACAGATACGCAGTATTTT
CDR3aa: CATSRIGWTSGMPSTDTQYF

abundance: many
v_gene: TRBV12-3/TRBV12-4
j_gene: TRBJ2-7
d_gene: NA
CDR3nt: TGTGCCAGCAGTTTGATTTCGGCTAGCGTACTCCACGAGCAGTACTTC
CDR3aa: CASSLISASVLHEQYF

abundance: many
v_gene: TRBV28
j_gene: TRBJ2-7
d_gene: TRBD2
CDR3nt: TGTGCCAGCAGTCTTAGCGGGAGGTACGAGCAGTACTTC
CDR3aa: CASSLSGRYEQYF